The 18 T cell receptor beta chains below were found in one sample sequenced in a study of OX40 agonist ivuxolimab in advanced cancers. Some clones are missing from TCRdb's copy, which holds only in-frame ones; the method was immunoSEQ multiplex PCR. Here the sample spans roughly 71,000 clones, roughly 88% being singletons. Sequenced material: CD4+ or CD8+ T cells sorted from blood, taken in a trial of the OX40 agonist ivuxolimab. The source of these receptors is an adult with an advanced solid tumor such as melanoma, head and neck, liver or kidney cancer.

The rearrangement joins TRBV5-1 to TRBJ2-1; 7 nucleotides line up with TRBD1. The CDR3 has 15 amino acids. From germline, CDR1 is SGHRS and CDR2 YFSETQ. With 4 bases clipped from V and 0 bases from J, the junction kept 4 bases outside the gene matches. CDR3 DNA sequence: TGCGCCAGCAGCCCAACAGGGGTCTCCTACAATGAGCAGTTCTTC. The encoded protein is CASSPTGVSYNEQFF.

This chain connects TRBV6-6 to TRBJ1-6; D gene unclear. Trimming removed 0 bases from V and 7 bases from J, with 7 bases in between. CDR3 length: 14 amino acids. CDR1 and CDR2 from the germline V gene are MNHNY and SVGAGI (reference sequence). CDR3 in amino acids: CASSYSAGNSPLHF. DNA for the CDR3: TGTGCCAGCAGTTACTCGGCAGGCAATTCACCCCTCCACTTT.

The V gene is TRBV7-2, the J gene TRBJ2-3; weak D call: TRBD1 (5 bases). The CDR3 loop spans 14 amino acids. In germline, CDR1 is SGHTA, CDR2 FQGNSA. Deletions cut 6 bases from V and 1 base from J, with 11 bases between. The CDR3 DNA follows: TGTGCCAGCAGTTTCAGGGTGGGCACAGATACGCAGTATTTT. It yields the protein CASSFRVGTDTQYF. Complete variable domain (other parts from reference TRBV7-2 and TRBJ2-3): GAGVSQSPSNKVTEKGKDVELRCDPISGHTALYWYRQSLGQGLEFLIYFQGNSAPDKSGLPSDRFSAERTGGSVSTLTIQRTQQEDSAVYLCASSFRVGTDTQYFGPGTRLTVL.

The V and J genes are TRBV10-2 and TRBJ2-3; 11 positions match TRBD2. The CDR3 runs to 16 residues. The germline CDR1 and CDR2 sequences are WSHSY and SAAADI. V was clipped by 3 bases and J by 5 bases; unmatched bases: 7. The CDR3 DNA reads TGCGCCAGCAGTGACGTAGCGGGGGGGCCCAAAGATACGCAGTATTTT. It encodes CASSDVAGGPKDTQYF.

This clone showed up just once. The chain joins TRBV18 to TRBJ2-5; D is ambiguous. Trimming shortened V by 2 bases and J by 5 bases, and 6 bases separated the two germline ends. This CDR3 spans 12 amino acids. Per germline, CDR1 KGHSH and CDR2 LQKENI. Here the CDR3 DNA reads TGTGCCAGCTCACCAGATGGGGAGACCCAGTACTTC. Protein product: CASSPDGETQYF.

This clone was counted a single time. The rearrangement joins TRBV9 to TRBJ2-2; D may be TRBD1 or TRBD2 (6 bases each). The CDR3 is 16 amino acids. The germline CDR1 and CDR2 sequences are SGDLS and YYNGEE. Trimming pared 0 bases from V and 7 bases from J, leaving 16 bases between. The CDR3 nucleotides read TGTGCCAGCAGCGTAGATGGGGGGCGAAAAGTCGGGGAGCTGTTTTTT. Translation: CASSVDGGRKVGELFF.

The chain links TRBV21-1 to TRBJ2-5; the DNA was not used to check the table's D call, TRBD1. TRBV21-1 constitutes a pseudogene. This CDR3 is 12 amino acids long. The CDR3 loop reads CASSPRGQTQYF. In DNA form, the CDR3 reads TGTGCCAGCAGCCCTAGGGGGCAGACCCAGTACTTC.

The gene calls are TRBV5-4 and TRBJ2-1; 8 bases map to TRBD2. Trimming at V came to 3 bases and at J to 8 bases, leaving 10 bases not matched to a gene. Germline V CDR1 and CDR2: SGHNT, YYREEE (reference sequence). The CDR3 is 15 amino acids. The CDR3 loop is CASSSPGGVVDEQFF. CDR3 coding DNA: TGTGCCAGCAGCTCCCCGGGAGGGGTAGTGGATGAGCAGTTCTTC.

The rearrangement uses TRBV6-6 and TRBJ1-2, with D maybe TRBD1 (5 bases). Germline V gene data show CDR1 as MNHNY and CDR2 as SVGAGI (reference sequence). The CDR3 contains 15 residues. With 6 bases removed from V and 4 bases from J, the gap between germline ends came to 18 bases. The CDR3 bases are TGTGCCAGCAGAGTGGGGCAGGGCCCACCCTATGGCTACACCTTC. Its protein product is CASRVGQGPPYGYTF.

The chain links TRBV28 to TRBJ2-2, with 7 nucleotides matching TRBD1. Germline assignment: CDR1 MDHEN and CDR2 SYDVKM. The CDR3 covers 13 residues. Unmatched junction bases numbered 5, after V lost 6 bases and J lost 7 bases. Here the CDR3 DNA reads TGTGCCAGCAGGACAGGGATGGGCGGGGAGCTGTTTTTT. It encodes CASRTGMGGELFF.

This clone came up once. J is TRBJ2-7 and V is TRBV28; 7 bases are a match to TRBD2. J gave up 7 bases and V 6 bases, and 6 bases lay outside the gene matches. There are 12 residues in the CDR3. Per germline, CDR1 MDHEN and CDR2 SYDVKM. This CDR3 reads CASRSPGREQYF. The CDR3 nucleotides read TGTGCCAGCAGATCCCCCGGGAGGGAGCAGTACTTC.

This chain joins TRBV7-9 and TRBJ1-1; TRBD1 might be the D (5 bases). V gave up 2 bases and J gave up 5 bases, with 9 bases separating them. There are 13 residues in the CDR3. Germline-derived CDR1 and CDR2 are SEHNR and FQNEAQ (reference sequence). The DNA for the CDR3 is TGTGCCAGCAGCTTACAGGGATCTACTGAAGCTTTCTTT. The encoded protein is CASSLQGSTEAFF.

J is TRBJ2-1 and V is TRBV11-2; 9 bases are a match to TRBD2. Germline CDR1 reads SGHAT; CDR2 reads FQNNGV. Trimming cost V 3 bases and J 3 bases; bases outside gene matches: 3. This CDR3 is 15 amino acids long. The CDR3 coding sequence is TGTGCCAGCAGCTTGCGGGGGGGATACTACAATGAGCAGTTCTTC. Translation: CASSLRGGYYNEQFF.

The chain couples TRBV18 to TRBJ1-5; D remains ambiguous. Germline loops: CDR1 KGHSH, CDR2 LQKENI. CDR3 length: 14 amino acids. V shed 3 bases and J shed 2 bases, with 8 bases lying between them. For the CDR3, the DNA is TGTGCCAGCTCACCGTATGGAGGCAATCAGCCCCAGCATTTT. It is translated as CASSPYGGNQPQHF.

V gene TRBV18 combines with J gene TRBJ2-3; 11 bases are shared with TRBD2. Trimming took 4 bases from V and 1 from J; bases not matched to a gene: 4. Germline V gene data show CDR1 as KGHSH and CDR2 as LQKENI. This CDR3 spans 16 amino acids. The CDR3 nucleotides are TGTGCCAGCTCACAAACGGGACTAGCGGGCACAGATACGCAGTATTTT. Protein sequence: CASSQTGLAGTDTQYF.

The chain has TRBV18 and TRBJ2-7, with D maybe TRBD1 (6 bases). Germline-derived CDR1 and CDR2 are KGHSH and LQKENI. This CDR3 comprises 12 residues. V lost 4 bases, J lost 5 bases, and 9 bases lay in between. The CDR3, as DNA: TGTGCCAGCTCACTTTCAGGGGACGAGCAGTACTTC. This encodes CASSLSGDEQYF. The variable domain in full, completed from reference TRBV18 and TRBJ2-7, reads NAGVMQNPRHLVRRRGQEARLRCSPMKGHSHVYWYRQLPEEGLKFMVYLQKENIIDESGMPKERFSAEFPKEGPSILRIQQVVRGDSAAYFCASSLSGDEQYFGPGTRLTVT.

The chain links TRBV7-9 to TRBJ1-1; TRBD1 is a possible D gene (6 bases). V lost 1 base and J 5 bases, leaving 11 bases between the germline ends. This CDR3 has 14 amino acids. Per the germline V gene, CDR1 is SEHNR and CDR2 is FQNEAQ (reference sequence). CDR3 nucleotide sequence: TGTGCCAGCAGCTTAGAAGGGGGTGGGACTGAAGCTTTCTTT. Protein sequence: CASSLEGGGTEAFF.

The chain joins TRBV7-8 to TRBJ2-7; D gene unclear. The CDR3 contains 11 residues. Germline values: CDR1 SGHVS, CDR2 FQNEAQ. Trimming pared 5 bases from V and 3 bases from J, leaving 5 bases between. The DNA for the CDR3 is TGTGCCAGCAGCCCTAGCTACGAGCAGTACTTC. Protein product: CASSPSYEQYF.